These 10 T cell receptor beta chains came from one sample sequenced in a study of CD8 T cells in ankylosing spondylitis. TCRdb passed the 5' RACE reads through MiXCR, listing each CDR3 protein once. The table records around 33,000 distinct CDR3 sequences, approximately 7.1% of them present only once. The sequenced sample was blood, either unsorted or a sorted T cell fraction (not recorded which). All receptors come from a male donor with ankylosing spondylitis or in good health (not recorded which).

This clonotype was found many times. V is TRBV7-6 and J is TRBJ2-1; 11 nucleotides agree with TRBD2. The V gene end was trimmed by 5 bases and the J gene end by 4 bases; junction bases not matched to a gene: 10. The V gene's germline CDR1 is SGHVS and CDR2 FNYEAQ. The CDR3 covers 17 residues. Here the CDR3 reads CASSPSATSGAYNEQFF. The CDR3 coding sequence is TGTGCCAGCAGCCCCAGCGCGACTAGCGGGGCGTACAATGAGCAGTTCTTC.

This clonotype was observed many times. The chain links TRBV29-1 to TRBJ2-5; 8 nucleotides agree with TRBD1. J lost 5 bases, V lost 4 bases, and 12 bases had no gene match. This CDR3 contains 15 residues. Germline lookup yields CDR1 SQVTM and CDR2 ANQGSEA. The CDR3 DNA is TGCAGCGTTGCCAGACAGGGGCATCCCAAGGAGACCCAGTACTTC. Translating gives CSVARQGHPKETQYF. The full variable domain, completed using reference TRBV29-1 and TRBJ2-5, is SAVISQKPSRDICQRGTSLTIQCQVDSQVTMMFWYRQQPGQSLTLIATANQGSEATYESGFVIDKFPISRPNLTFSTLTVSNMSPEDSSIYLCSVARQGHPKETQYFGPGTRLLVL.

This clonotype was detected only a few times. This chain joins TRBV3-1 and TRBJ2-5; TRBD1 is a possible D gene (5 bases). Germline CDR1 LGHDT, CDR2 YNNKEL (reference sequence). V was trimmed by 3 bases and J by 2 bases, leaving 7 bases between them. CDR3 length: 13 amino acids. CDR3 DNA: TGTGCCAGCAGCCAGACAGTTCAAGAGACCCAGTACTTC. Protein product: CASSQTVQETQYF.

The chain employs TRBV7-9 and TRBJ1-2; 9 bases fit TRBD1. Germline lookup yields CDR1 SEHNR and CDR2 FQNEAQ (reference sequence). After removal of 5 bases from V and 8 bases from J, the junction contained 9 bases not matched to a gene. The CDR3 covers 14 residues. The CDR3 reads CASSRGTGSDGYTF. The CDR3 coding sequence is TGTGCCAGCAGCCGGGGGACAGGGTCGGACGGCTACACCTTC. The full variable domain, rest sourced from reference TRBV7-9 and TRBJ1-2, is DTGVSQNPRHKITKRGQNVTFRCDPISEHNRLYWYRQTLGQGPEFLTYFQNEAQLEKSRLLSDRFSAERPKGSFSTLEIQRTEQGDSAMYLCASSRGTGSDGYTFGSGTRLTVV.

This clonotype was counted ten times or more. This CDR3 reads CASSPTSGRALDTQYF. CDR3 bases: TGCGCCAGCAGCCCGACTAGCGGGAGGGCCTTAGATACGCAGTATTTT. This chain connects TRBV5-1 to TRBJ2-3; 14 bases match TRBD2. Germline-derived CDR1 and CDR2 are SGHRS and YFSETQ. The CDR3 loop spans 16 amino acids. V lost 4 bases, J lost 5 bases, and 6 bases stayed unmatched.

This clonotype was counted ten times or more. The V and J genes are TRBV29-1 and TRBJ2-7; a weak D match, TRBD1 (6 bases). CDR3 size: 13 residues. The V gene lost 4 bases and the J gene lost 4 bases, with 14 bases spanning the gap. The germline gives CDR1 SQVTM, CDR2 ANQGSEA. The CDR3 spells CSVGTDGRYEQYF. DNA for the CDR3: TGCAGCGTTGGGACAGACGGACGATACGAGCAGTACTTC.

Many counts were recorded for this clonotype. CDR3 sequence: CSAPRSSSASYEQYF. CDR3 sequence (DNA): TGCAGTGCCCCCCGGTCTAGCTCCGCGTCCTACGAGCAGTACTTC. The chain employs TRBV20-1 and TRBJ2-7; possible D gene TRBD2, 5 bases. The germline CDR1 and CDR2 sequences are DFQATT and SNEGSKA (reference sequence). V lost 6 bases to trimming and J lost 1 base, with 19 bases between them. The CDR3 is made up of 15 amino acids.

The table lists this clonotype with many counts. The chain couples TRBV14 to TRBJ1-6; D remains unclear. Between the trimmed V and J ends, which lost 10 bases and 6 bases, there was a span of 13 bases. Germline V lookup: CDR1 SGHDN, CDR2 FVKESK. The CDR3 loop spans 13 amino acids. The DNA for the CDR3 is TGTGCCACTTCCGGGCAGCTTAATTCACCCCTCCACTTT. It translates to CATSGQLNSPLHF. Full variable domain (remainder filled in from reference TRBV14 and TRBJ1-6): EAGVTQFPSHSVIEKGQTVTLRCDPISGHDNLYWYRRVMGKEIKFLLHFVKESKQDESGMPNNRFLAERTGGTYSTLKVQPAELEDSGVYFCATSGQLNSPLHFGNGTRLTVT.

This clonotype was seen repeatedly, ten times or more. This chain links TRBV7-2 with TRBJ2-1; D gene unclear. The CDR3 runs 12 residues. Germline V gene data show CDR1 as SGHTA and CDR2 as FQGNSA. V lost 4 bases and J lost 8, with 9 bases in between. The CDR3 DNA is TGTGCCAGCAGCTCATTTATGGATGAGCAGTTCTTC. Translated, it gives CASSSFMDEQFF. Supplemented by reference TRBV7-2 and TRBJ2-1, the full variable domain reads GAGVSQSPSNKVTEKGKDVELRCDPISGHTALYWYRQSLGQGLEFLIYFQGNSAPDKSGLPSDRFSAERTGGSVSTLTIQRTQQEDSAVYLCASSSFMDEQFFGPGTRLTVL.

The gene calls are TRBV5-5 and TRBJ1-5; TRBD1 is a possible D gene (6 bases). V shed 4 bases and J shed 3 bases, with 14 bases lying between them. The length of the CDR3 is 15 residues. The germline V gene has CDR1 SGHKS and CDR2 YYEKEE (reference sequence). The CDR3 sequence is CASSTTGATNQPQHF. CDR3 sequence (DNA): TGTGCCAGCAGCACGACGGGGGCGACCAATCAGCCCCAGCATTTT.